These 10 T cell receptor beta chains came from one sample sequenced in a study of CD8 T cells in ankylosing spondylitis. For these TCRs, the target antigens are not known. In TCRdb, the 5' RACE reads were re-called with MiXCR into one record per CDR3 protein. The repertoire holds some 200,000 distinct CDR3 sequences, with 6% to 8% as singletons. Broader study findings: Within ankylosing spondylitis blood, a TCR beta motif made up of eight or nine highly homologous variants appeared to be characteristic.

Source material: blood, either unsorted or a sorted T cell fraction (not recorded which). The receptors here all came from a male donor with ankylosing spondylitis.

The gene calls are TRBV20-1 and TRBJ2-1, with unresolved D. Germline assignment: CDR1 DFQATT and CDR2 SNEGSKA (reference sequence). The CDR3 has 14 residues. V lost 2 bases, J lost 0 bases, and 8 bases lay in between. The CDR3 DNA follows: TGCAGTGCTAGACTATTCAGCTCCTACAATGAGCAGTTCTTC. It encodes CSARLFSSYNEQFF.

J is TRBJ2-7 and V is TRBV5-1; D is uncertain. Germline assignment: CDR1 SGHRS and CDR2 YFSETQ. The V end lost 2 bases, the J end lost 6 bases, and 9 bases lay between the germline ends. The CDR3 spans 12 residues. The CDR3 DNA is TGCGCCAGCAGCTTATCAGTCGGCGAGCAGTACTTC. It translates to CASSLSVGEQYF.

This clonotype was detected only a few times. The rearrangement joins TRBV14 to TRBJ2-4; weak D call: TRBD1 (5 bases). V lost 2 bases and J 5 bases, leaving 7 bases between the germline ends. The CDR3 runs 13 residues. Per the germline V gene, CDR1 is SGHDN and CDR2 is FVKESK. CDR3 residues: CASSQLTENIQYF. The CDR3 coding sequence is TGTGCCAGCAGCCAATTGACAGAAAACATTCAGTACTTC.

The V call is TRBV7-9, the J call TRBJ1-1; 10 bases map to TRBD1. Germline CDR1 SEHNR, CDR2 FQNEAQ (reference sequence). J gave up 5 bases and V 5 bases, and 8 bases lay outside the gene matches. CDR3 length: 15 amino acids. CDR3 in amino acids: CASSLGQGRWTEAFF. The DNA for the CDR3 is TGTGCCAGCAGCCTGGGACAGGGGCGCTGGACTGAAGCTTTCTTT.

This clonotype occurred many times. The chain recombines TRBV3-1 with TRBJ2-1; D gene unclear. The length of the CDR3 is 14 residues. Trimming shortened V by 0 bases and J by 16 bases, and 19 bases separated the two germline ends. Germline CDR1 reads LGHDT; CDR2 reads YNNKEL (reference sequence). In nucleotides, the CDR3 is TGTGCCAGCAGCCAAGATTTTCAGCGCAAGCTGCTCTTCTTC. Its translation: CASSQDFQRKLLFF.

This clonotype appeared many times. The CDR3 spells CASSRLAGDTGELFF. The CDR3 DNA reads as TGTGCCAGCAGCAGACTAGCGGGAGATACCGGGGAGCTGTTTTTT. V gene TRBV6-1 combines with J gene TRBJ2-2; 12 bases line up with TRBD2. CDR1 and CDR2 from the germline V gene are MNHNS and SASEGT. V was pared by 6 bases and J by 5 bases, with 4 bases of the junction left unmatched. The CDR3 runs to 15 residues.

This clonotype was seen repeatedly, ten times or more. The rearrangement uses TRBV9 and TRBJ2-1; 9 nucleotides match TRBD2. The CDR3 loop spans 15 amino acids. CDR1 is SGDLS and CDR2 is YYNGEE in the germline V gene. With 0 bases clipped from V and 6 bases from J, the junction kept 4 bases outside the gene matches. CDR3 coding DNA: TGTGCCAGCAGCGTAGGCGGGGGGGCCTCCAATGAGCAGTTCTTC. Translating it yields CASSVGGGASNEQFF.

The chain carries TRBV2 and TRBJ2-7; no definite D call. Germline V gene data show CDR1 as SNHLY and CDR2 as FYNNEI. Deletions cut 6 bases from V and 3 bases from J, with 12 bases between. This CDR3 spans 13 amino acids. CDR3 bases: TGTGCCAGCAGCGGACCGACAAGCTACGAGCAGTACTTC. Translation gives CASSGPTSYEQYF.

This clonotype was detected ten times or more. Here the CDR3 reads CASSFGQKNIQYF. In nucleotides, the CDR3 is TGTGCCAGCAGTTTCGGACAGAAAAACATTCAGTACTTC. The V gene is TRBV12-3 or TRBV12-4, the J gene TRBJ2-4, with D possibly being TRBD1 (6 bases). The V and J ends lost 3 bases and 4 bases respectively, with 7 bases between them. The CDR3 sequence is 13 residues long.

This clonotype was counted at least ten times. In nucleotides, the CDR3 is TGCGCCAGCAGCTTAACAGAGCGATACGAGCAGTACTTC. Its translation is CASSLTERYEQYF. This chain uses TRBV5-1 with TRBJ2-7; D is undetermined. V was clipped by 2 bases and J by 4 bases, with 10 bases between them. This CDR3 is built from 13 residues. Germline loops: CDR1 SGHRS, CDR2 YFSETQ.